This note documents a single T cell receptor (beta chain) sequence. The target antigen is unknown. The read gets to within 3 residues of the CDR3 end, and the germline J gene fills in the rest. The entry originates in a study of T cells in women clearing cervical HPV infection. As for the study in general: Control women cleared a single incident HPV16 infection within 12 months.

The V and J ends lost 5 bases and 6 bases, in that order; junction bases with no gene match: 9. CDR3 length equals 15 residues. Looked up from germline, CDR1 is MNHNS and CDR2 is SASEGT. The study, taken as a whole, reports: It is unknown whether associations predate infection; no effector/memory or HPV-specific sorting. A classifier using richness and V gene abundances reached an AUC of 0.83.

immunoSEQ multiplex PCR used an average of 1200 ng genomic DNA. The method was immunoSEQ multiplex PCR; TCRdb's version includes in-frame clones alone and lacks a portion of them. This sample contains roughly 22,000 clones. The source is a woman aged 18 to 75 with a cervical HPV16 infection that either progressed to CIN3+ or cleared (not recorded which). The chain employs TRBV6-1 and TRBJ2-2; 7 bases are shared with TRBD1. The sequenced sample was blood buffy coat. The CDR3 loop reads CASSKDRAAPGELFF. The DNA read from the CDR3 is TGTGCCAGCAGTAAAGACAGGGCCGCCCCCGGGGAG.